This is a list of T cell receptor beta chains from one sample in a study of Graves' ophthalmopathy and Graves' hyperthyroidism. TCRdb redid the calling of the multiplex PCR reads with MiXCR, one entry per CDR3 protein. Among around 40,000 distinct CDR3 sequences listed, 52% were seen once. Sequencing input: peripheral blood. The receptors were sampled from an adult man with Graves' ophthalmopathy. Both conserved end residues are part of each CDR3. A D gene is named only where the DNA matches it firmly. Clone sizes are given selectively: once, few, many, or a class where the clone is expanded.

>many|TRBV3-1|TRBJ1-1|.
CASSQELRNTEAFF
TGTGCCAGCAGCCAAGAGTTGCGTAACACTGAAGCTTTCTTT
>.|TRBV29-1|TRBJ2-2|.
CSVGSSGELFF
TGCAGCGTCGGTTCTAGCGGGGAGCTGTTTTTT
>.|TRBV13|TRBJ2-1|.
CASSPTLGASHNEQFF
TGTGCCAGCAGCCCCACCCTGGGGGCCTCTCACAATGAGCAGTTCTTC
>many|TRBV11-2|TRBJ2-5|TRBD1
CASTQDRVDETQYF
TGTGCCAGCACCCAGGACAGGGTTGACGAGACCCAGTACTTC
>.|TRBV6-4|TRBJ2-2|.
CASSDGGTGELFF
TGTGCCAGCAGTGACGGGGGCACCGGGGAGCTGTTTTTT
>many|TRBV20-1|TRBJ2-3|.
CSFEGGSGIGDTQYF
TGCAGCTTCGAAGGAGGTAGTGGGATTGGAGATACGCAGTATTTT
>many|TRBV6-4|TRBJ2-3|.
CASSDATDTQYF
TGTGCCAGCAGTGACGCTACGGATACGCAGTATTTT
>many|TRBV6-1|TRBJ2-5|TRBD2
CASSEGSGGETQYF
TGTGCCAGCAGTGAAGGATCGGGAGGAGAGACCCAGTACTTC
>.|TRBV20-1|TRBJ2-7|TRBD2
CSASSFRAGGRTYEQYF
TGCAGTGCCAGCAGCTTTCGAGCGGGAGGCCGGACCTACGAGCAGTACTTC
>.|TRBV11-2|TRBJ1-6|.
CASSLESPLHF
TGTGCCAGCAGCTTAGAATCACCCCTCCACTTT
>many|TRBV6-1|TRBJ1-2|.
CASSEANGEDYGYTF
TGTGCCAGCAGTGAAGCGAATGGGGAAGACTATGGCTACACCTTC
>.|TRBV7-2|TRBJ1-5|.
CASSLNSNQPQHF
TGTGCCAGCAGCTTAAATAGCAATCAGCCCCAGCATTTT
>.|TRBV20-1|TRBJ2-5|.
CSARDLQSQETQYF
TGCAGTGCTAGAGATCTTCAGTCTCAAGAGACCCAGTACTTC
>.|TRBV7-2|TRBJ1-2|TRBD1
CASGRRTGNGYTF
TGTGCCAGCGGTCGGAGGACAGGGAACGGCTACACCTTC
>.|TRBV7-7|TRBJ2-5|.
CASSPGAGETQYF
TGTGCTAGCAGCCCCGGGGCAGGGGAGACCCAGTACTTC
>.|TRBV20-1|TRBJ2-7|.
CSVRGGDEQYF
TGCAGTGTAAGGGGGGGGGACGAGCAGTACTTC
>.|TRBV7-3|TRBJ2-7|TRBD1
CASSPGTGFAYEQYF
TGTGCCAGCAGCCCCGGGACAGGGTTCGCCTACGAGCAGTACTTC
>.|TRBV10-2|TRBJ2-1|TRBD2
CASSEAGVGNEQFF
TGCGCCAGCAGTGAAGCGGGAGTTGGCAATGAGCAGTTCTTC
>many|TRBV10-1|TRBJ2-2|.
CASSESGTGELFF
TGCGCCAGCAGTGAGTCCGGCACCGGGGAGCTGTTTTTT
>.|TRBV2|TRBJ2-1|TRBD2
CASSRYTTSGTEQFF
TGTGCCAGCAGTCGGTATACGACTAGCGGCACTGAGCAGTTCTTC
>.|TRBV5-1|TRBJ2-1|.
CASSGTGSSGANVLTFGTSDEQFF
.
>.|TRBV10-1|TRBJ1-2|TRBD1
CASSPGQGYGGYTF
TGCGCCAGCAGCCCTGGACAGGGGTATGGAGGCTACACCTTC
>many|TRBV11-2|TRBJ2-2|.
CASKLPNYYTGELFF
TGTGCCAGCAAGCTTCCTAACTACTACACCGGGGAGCTGTTTTTT
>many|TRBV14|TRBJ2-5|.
CASSQTGGLATPKETQYF
TGTGCCAGCAGCCAGACCGGCGGATTAGCCACACCCAAAGAGACCCAGTACTTC
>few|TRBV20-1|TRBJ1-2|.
CSALGGDYGYTF
TGCAGTGCTCTCGGCGGGGACTATGGCTACACCTTC
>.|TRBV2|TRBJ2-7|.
CASSDEVTGQDYEQYF
TGTGCCAGCAGTGATGAAGTCACAGGACAAGACTACGAGCAGTACTTC
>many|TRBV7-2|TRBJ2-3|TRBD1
CASSLSGARGRIDTQYF
TGTGCCAGCAGCTTAAGTGGGGCCAGGGGGCGAATAGATACGCAGTATTTT
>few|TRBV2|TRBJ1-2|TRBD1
CAIGTGFGYTF
TGTGCCATCGGGACAGGGTTTGGCTACACCTTC
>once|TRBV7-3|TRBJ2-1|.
CASSLLGVDTQFF
TGTGCCAGCAGTCTCCTGGGAGTGGATACGCAGTTCTTC
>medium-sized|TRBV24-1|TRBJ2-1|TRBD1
CATSDSGTGYHNEQFF
TGTGCCACCAGTGATTCCGGGACAGGGTACCACAATGAGCAGTTCTTC
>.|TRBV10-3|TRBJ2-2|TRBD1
CAISDGQGDTGELFF
TGTGCCATCAGCGACGGCCAGGGGGATACCGGGGAGCTGTTTTTT
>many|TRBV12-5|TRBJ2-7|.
CASGLALGEQYF
TGTGCTAGTGGTTTGGCCCTTGGAGAGCAGTACTTC
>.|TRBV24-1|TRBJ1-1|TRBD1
CATSDSRDRGREAFF
TGTGCCACCAGTGATTCCCGGGACAGGGGGCGGGAAGCTTTCTTT
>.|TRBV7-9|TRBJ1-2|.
CASSYSLGYGYGYTF
TGTGCCAGCAGCTACTCACTAGGATACGGCTATGGCTACACCTTC
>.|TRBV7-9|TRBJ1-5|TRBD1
CASSLWTGNNQPQHF
TGTGCCAGCAGCTTATGGACAGGGAACAATCAGCCCCAGCATTTT
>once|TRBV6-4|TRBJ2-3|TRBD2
CASSDTSGGAADTQYF
TGTGCCAGCAGTGACACTAGCGGGGGGGCAGCAGATACGCAGTATTTT
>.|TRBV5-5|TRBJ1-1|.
CAGGETYRVRAFF
TGTGCCGGCGGCGAGACCTACAGGGTACGAGCTTTCTTT
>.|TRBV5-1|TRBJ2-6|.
CASSLPSSSGASVLTF
TGCGCCAGCAGCTTGCCCTCCAGCTCTGGGGCCAGCGTCCTGACCTTC
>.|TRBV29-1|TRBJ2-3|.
CSVAGIARADTQYF
TGCAGCGTTGCAGGGATCGCTCGCGCAGATACGCAGTATTTT
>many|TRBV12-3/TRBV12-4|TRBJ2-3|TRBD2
CASSLVGLAGADTQYF
TGTGCCAGCAGTTTGGTGGGACTAGCGGGGGCAGATACGCAGTATTTT
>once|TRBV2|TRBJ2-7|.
CASRESSGQTYEQYF
TGTGCCAGCAGGGAATCCTCCGGACAGACCTACGAGCAGTACTTC
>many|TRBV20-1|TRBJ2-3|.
CSAIGGGFSTDTQYF
TGCAGTGCTATAGGTGGGGGTTTTAGCACAGATACGCAGTATTTT
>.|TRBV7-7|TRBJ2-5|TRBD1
CASSSDRGETQYF
TGTGCTAGCAGCTCGGACAGGGGAGAGACCCAGTACTTC
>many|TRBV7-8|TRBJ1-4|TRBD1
CASSPRQGPNEKLFF
TGTGCCAGCAGCCCCAGACAGGGACCTAATGAAAAACTGTTTTTT
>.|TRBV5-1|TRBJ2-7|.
CASGGTYEQYF
TGCGCCAGTGGGGGGACCTACGAGCAGTACTTC
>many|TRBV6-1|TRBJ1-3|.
CASRSVYSGNTIYF
TGTGCCAGCAGATCGGTATACTCTGGAAACACCATATATTTT
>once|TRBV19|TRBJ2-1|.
CASSIACALARGNNEQFF
TGTGCCAGTAGTATCGCGTGCGCACTAGCGAGGGGGAACAATGAGCAGTTCTTC
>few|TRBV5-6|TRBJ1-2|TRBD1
CASSSGQVYGYTF
TGTGCCAGCAGCAGCGGACAGGTCTATGGCTACACCTTC
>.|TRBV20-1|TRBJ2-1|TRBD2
CSAGRANEQFF
TGCAGTGCTGGGAGGGCCAATGAGCAGTTCTTC
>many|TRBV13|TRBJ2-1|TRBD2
CASSLGLAGGPGVNEQFF
TGTGCCAGCAGCTTGGGACTAGCGGGAGGGCCGGGTGTCAATGAGCAGTTCTTC
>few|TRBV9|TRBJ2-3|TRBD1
CASSVRFTGQRNEQYF
TGTGCCAGCAGCGTGCGGTTTACGGGACAGAGAAATGAGCAGTATTTT